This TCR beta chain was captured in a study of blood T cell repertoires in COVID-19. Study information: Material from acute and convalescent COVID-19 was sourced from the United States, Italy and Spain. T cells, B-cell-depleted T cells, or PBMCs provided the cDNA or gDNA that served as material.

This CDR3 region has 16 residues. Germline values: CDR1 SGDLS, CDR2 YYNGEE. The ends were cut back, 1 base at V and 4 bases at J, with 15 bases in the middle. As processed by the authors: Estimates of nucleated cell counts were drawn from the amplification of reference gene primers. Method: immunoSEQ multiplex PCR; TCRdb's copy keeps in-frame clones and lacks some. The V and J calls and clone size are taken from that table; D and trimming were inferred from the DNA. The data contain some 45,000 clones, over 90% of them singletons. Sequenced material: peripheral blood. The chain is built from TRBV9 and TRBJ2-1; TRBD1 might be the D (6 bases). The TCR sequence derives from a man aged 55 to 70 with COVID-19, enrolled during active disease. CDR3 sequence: CASSVPRDTAYNEQFF. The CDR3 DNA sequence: TGTGCCAGCAGCGTACCCCGGGACACGGCGTACAATGAGCAGTTCTTC.